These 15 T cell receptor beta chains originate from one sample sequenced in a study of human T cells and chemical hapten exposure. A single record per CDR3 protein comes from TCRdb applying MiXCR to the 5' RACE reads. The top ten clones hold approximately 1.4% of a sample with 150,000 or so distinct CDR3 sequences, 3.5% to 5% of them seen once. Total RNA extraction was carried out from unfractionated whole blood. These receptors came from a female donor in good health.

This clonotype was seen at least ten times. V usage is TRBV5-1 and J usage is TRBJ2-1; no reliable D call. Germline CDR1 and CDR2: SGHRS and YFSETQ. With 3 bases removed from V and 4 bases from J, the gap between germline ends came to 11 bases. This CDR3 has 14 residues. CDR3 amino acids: CASSYTWGYNEQFF. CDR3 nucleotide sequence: TGCGCCAGCAGCTACACCTGGGGTTACAATGAGCAGTTCTTC.

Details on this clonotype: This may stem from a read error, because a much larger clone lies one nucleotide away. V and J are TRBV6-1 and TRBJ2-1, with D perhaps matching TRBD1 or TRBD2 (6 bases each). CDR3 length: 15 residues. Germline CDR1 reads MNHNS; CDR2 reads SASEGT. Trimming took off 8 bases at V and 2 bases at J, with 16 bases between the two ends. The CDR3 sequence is CASVRGVGAYNEQFF. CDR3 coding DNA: TGTGCCAGCGTAAGGGGGGTAGGTGCCTACAATGAGCAGTTCTTC.

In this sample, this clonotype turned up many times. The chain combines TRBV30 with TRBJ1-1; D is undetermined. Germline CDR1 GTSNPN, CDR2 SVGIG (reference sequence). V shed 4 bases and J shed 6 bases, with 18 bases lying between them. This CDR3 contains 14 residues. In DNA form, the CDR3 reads TGTGCCTGGACTAAAAAGAGCGGTCGGTCTGAAGCTTTCTTT. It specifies CAWTKKSGRSEAFF.

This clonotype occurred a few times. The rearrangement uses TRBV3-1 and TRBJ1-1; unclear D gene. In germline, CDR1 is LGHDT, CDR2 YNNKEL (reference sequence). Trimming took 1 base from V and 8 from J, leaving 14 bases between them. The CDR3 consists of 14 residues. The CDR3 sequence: CASSQAASALEAFF. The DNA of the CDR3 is TGTGCCAGCAGCCAAGCCGCATCCGCCTTAGAAGCTTTCTTT.

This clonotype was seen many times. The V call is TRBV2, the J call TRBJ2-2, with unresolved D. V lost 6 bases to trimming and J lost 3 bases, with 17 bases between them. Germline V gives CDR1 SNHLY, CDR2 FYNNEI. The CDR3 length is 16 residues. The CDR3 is CASRAPLFPYTGELFF. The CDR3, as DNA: TGTGCCAGCAGGGCTCCACTTTTTCCCTACACCGGGGAGCTGTTTTTT.

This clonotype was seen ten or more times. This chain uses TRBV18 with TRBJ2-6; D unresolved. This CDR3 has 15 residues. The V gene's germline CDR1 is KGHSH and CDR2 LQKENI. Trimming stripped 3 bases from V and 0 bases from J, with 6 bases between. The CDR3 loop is CASSPGNSGANVLTF. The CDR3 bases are TGTGCCAGCTCACCGGGCAACTCTGGGGCCAACGTCCTGACTTTC.

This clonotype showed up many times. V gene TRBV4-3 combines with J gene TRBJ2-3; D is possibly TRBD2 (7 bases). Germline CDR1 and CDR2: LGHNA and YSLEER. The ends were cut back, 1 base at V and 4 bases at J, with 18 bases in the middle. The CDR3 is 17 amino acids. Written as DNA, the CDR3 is TGCGCCAGCAGCCAAGCCAGACCCGGGGGGCTCGCAGATACGCAGTATTTT. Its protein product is CASSQARPGGLADTQYF.

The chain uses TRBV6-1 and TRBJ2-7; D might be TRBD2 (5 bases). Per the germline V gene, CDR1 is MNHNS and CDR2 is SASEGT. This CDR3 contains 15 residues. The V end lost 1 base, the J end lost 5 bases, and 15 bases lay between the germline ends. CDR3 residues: CASSEDSTGSDEQYF. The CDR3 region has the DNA TGTGCCAGCAGTGAAGACTCGACGGGATCCGACGAGCAGTACTTC.

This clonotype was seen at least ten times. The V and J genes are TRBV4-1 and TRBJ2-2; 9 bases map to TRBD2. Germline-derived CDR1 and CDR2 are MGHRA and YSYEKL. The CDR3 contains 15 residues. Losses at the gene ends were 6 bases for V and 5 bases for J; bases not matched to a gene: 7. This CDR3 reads CASRGSGGPTGELFF. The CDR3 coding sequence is TGCGCCAGCAGAGGTAGCGGGGGCCCTACCGGGGAGCTGTTTTTT.

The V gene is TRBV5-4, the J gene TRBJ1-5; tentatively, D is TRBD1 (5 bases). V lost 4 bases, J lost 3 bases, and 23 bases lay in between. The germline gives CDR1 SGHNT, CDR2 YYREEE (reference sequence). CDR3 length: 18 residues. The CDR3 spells CASSPGPPGRGFNQPQHF. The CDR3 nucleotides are TGTGCCAGCAGCCCAGGGCCCCCGGGACGGGGGTTCAATCAGCCCCAGCATTTT.

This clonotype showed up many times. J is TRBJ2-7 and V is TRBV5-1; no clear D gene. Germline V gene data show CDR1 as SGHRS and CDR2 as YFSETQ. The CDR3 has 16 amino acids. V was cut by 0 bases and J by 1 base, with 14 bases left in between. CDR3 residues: CASSLALVLGSYEQYF. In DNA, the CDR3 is TGCGCCAGCAGCTTGGCCCTTGTTTTGGGATCCTACGAGCAGTACTTC.

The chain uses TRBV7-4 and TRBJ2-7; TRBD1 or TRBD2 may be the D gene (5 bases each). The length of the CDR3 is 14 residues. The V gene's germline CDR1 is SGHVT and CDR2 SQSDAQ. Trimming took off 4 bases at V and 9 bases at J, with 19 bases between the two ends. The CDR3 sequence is CASSSGTVLRWQYF. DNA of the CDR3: TGTGCCAGCAGCTCCGGGACGGTTCTTAGGTGGCAGTACTTC.

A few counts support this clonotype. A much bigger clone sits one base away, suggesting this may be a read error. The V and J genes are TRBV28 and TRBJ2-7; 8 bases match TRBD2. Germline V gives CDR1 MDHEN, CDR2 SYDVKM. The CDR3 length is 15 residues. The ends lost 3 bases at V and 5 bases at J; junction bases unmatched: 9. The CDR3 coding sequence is TGTGCCAGCAGTTTCGGGGGGGAAAGTATAGACGAGCAGTACTTC. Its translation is CASSFGGESIDEQYF.

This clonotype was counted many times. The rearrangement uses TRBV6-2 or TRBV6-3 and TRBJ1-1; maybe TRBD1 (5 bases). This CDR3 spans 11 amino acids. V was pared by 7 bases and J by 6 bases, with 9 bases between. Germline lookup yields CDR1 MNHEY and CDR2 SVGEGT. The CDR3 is CASNQGSEAFF. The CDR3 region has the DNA TGTGCCAGCAACCAGGGCTCTGAAGCTTTCTTT.

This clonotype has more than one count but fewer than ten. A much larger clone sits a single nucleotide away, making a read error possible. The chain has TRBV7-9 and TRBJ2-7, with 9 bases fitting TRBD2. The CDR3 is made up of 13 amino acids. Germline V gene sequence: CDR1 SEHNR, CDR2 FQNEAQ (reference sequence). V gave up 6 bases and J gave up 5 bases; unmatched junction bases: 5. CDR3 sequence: CASRSSGGDEQYF. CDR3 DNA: TGTGCCAGCAGGAGTAGCGGGGGAGACGAGCAGTACTTC.